This T cell receptor beta chain originates from a study of T-cell memory formation after mild COVID-19. Study-wide points: Largely, contracting CD4+ clones fell within CM and EM, and contracting CD8+ clones within EMRA. Some SARS-CoV-2-responding clones were already detected in memory before infection. Contracting clones, day 15 to 85, had balanced CD4/CD8, and later expanders favored CD4+.

Note on this clonotype: Its specificity is unknown.

A 5'RACE reaction primed in the constant segment made cDNA libraries of TCR alpha and TCR beta, and these carried sample barcodes and UMIs. TCRdb redid the calling of the 5' RACE reads with MiXCR, one entry per CDR3 protein. The sample shows about 320,000 distinct CDR3 sequences, more than 13% of them seen only once. Germline V gives CDR1 SGHRS, CDR2 YFSETQ. The V gene lost 2 bases and the J gene lost 9 bases, with 21 bases spanning the gap. The CDR3 sequence is 17 residues long. V gene TRBV5-1 combines with J gene TRBJ1-6, with D hard to call. The origin of this receptor is a man in his late teens or twenties who had mild COVID-19 (a few samples of this study predate the infection). Cell type and time point are not known. Sequencing input: PBMCs or a T cell subset sorted from them (not recorded which). CDR3 sequence reads: CASSFVSGPSWGSPLHF. CDR3 DNA sequence: TGCGCCAGCAGCTTTGTCTCTGGGCCTAGCTGGGGTTCACCCCTCCACTTT.